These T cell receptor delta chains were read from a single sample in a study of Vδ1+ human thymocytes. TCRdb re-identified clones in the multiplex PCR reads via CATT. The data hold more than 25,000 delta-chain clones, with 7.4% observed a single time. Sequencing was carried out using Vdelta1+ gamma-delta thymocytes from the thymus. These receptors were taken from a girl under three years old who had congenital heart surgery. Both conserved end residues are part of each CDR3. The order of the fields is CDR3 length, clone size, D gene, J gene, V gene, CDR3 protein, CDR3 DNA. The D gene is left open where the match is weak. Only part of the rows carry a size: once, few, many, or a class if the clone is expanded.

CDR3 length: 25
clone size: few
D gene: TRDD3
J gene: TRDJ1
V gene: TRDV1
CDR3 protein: CALGDAALLASPYLGDTQRTDKLIF
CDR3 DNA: TGTGCTCTTGGGGACGCTGCCCTACTGGCTTCTCCTTACCTGGGGGATACCCAACGGACCGATAAACTCATCTTT

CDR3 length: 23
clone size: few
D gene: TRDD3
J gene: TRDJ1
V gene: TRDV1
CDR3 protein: CALGEFLDGGIARGKTYTDKLIF
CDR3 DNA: TGTGCTCTTGGGGAATTTCTTGACGGGGGGATAGCCAGAGGGAAGACGTACACCGATAAACTCATCTTT

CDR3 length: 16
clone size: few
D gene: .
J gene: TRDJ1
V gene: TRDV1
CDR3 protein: CALVTYLPWGADKLIF
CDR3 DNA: TGTGCTCTTGTTACCTACCTCCCCTGGGGAGCCGATAAACTCATCTTT

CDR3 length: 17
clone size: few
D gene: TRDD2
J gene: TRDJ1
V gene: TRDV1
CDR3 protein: CALGETFLRRGTDKLIF
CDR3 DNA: TGTGCTCTTGGGGAAACCTTCCTACGTAGGGGGACCGATAAACTCATCTTT

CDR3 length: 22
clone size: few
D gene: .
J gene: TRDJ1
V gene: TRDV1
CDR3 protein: CALGELGLDANTATGKVVALIF
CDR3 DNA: TGTGCTCTTGGGGAACTAGGTCTAGATGCTAATACGGCGACTGGGAAGGTGGTTGCACTCATCTTT

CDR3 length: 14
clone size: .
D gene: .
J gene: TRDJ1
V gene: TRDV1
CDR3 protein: CALGASPTLGILIF
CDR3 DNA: TGTGCTCTTGGGGCCAGTCCTACACTGGGGATTCTCATCTTT

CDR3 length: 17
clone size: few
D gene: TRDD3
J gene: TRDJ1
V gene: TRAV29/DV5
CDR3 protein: CAAYRGSTGGYTDKLIF
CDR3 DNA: TGTGCAGCCTATAGAGGCAGTACTGGGGGGTACACCGATAAACTCATCTTT

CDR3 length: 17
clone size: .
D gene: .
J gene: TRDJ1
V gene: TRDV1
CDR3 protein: CALGVPLFPIYTDKLIF
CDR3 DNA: TGTGCTCTTGGGGTCCCTCTTTTCCCGATCTACACCGATAAGCTCATCTTT

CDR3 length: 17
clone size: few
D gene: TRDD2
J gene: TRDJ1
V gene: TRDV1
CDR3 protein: CALGEALPTCPRDKLIF
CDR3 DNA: TGTGCTCTTGGAGAAGCGCTTCCTACATGCCCGCGGGATAAACTCATCTTT

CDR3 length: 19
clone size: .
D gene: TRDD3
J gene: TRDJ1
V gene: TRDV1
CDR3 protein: CALGPARGDPHSYTDKLIF
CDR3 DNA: TGTGCTCTTGGTCCAGCGAGGGGGGATCCGCACTCGTACACCGATAAACTCATCTTT

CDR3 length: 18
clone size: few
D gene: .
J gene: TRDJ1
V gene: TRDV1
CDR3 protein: CALGEFPPNDRYTDKLIF
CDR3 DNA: TGTGCTCTTGGGGAATTCCCACCCAACGATCGGTACACCGATAAACTCATCTTT

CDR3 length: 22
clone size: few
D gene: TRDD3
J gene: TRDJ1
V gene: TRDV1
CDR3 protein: CALGEGIAAFLGDTPYTDKLIF
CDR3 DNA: TGTGCCCTTGGGGAAGGGATCGCGGCCTTTCTGGGGGATACGCCTTACACCGATAAACTCATCTTT

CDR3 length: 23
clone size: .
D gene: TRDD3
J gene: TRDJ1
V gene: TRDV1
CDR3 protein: CALGEWLPYWGIRVRVDTDKLIF
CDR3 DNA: TGTGCTCTTGGGGAATGGTTACCGTACTGGGGGATACGGGTTCGTGTGGACACCGATAAACTCATCTTT

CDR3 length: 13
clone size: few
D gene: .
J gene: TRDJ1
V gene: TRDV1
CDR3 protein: CALGGSVPDKLIF
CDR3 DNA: TGTGCTCTTGGGGGGTCCGTACCTGATAAACTCATCTTT

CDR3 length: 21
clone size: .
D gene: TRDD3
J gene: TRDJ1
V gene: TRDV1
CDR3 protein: CALGDPQVLGDSTLYTDKLIF
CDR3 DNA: TGTGCTCTTGGGGATCCACAAGTACTGGGGGACTCGACCCTGTACACCGATAAACTCATCTTT

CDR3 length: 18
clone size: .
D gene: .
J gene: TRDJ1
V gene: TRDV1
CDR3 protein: CALGDLGLRGRYTDKLIF
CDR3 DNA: TGTGCTCTTGGGGATCTGGGGCTACGGGGGAGGTACACCGATAAACTCATCTTT

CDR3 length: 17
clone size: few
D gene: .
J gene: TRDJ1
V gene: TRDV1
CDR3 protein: CALGELLRGPYTDKLIF
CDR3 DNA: TGTGCTCTTGGGGAACTTCTCCGGGGGCCATACACCGATAAACTCATCTTT

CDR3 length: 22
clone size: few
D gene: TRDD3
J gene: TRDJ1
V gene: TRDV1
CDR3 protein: CALGDSSPSFTGGYLFTDKLIF
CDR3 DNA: TGTGCTCTTGGGGATTCCAGTCCCAGCTTTACTGGGGGATATCTATTCACCGATAAACTCATCTTT

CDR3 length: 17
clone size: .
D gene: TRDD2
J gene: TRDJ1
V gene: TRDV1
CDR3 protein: CALGGSAFLLGTDKLIF
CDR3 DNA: TGTGCTCTTGGGGGCTCAGCCTTCCTACTTGGCACCGATAAACTCATCTTT

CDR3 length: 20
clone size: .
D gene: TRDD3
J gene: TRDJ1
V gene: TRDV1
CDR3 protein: CALGDTSPGGYATYTDKLIF
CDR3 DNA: TGTGCTCTTGGGGACACTTCCCCTGGGGGATACGCAACGTACACCGATAAACTCATCTTT

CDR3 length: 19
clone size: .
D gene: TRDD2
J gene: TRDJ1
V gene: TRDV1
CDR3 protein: CALCSPLPTVYWAYDKLIF
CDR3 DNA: TGTGCTCTCTGCTCCCCCCTTCCTACCGTATACTGGGCATACGATAAACTCATCTTT

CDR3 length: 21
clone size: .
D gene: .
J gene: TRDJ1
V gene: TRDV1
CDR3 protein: CALGRRPTSYLTGGMDLKLIF
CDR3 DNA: TGTGCTCTTGGGCGTAGACCCACTTCCTACCTTACTGGGGGCATGGACCTTAAACTCATCTTT

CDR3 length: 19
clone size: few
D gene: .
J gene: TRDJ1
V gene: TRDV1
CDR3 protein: CALGDPHEIQALYTDKLIF
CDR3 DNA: TGTGCTCTTGGGGACCCCCACGAGATACAAGCCCTGTACACCGATAAACTCATCTTT

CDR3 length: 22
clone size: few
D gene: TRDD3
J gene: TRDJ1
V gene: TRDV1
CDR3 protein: CALGDRAYSGGYSCGDFDKLIF
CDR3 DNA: TGTGCTCTTGGGGACAGAGCCTACAGTGGGGGATACAGCTGCGGCGACTTTGATAAACTCATCTTT

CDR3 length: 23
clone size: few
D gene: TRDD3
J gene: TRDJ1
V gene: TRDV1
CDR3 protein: CALGEPLSTPSLTGGWYTDKLIF
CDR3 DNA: TGTGCTCTTGGGGAACCCCTCTCAACCCCATCCCTTACTGGGGGATGGTACACCGATAAACTCATCTTT

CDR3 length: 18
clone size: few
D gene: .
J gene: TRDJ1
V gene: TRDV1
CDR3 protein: CALGGEFLRVRGTDKLIF
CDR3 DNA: TGTGCTCTTGGGGGAGAGTTCCTAAGGGTTAGAGGCACCGATAAACTCATCTTT

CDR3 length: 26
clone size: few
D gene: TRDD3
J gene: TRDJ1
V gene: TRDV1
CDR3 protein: CALGESGPVSLILGDSSPCPPSKLIF
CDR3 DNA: TGTGCTCTTGGGGAAAGTGGTCCCGTATCGTTAATACTGGGGGACTCTTCCCCCTGCCCCCCTTCTAAACTCATCTTT

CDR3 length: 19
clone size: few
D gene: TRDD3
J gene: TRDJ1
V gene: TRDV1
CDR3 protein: CALGEGRRLGDTHPDKLIF
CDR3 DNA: TGTGCTCTTGGGGAAGGTAGGAGACTGGGGGATACGCATCCCGATAAACTCATCTTT

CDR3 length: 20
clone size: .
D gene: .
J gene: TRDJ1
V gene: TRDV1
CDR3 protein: CALGEARARLPSVIADKLIF
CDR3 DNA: TGTGCTCTTGGGGAAGCTCGCGCTCGGCTTCCTTCCGTTATCGCCGATAAACTCATCTTT

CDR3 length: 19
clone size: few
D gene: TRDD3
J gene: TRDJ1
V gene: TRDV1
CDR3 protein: CALGEYQDWGIRGTDKLIF
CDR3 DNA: TGTGCTCTTGGGGAATATCAAGACTGGGGGATACGGGGAACCGATAAACTCATCTTT

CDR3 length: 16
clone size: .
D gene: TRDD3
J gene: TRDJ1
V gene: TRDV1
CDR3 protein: CALAMTGGYEEDKLIF
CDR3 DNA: TGTGCTCTTGCAATGACTGGGGGATACGAAGAGGATAAACTCATCTTT

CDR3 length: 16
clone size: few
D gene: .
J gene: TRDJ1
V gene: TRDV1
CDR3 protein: CALGECRRRYTDKLIF
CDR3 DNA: TGTGCTCTTGGGGAATGTAGAAGGAGGTACACCGATAAACTCATCTTT

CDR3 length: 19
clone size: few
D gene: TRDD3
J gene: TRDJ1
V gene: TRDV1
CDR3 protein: CALGVASGPGDLYTDKLIF
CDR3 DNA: TGTGCTCTTGGTGTGGCTTCCGGACCGGGGGATTTGTACACCGATAAACTCATCTTT

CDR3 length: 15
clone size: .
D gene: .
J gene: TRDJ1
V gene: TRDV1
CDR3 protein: CALGPVFVGGTKLIF
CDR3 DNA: TGTGCTCTTGGGCCAGTTTTTGTGGGGGGAACTAAACTCATCTTT

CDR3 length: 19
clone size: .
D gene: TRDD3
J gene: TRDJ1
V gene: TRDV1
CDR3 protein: CALGERIVGDSSHTDKLIF
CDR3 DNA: TGTGCTCTTGGGGAACGCATCGTGGGGGATTCTTCACACACCGATAAACTCATCTTT

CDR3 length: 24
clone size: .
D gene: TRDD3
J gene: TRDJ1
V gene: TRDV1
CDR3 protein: CALGELNVSAPNWGIRLGADKLIF
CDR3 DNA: TGTGCTCTTGGGGAATTAAACGTTTCAGCTCCGAACTGGGGGATACGTTTGGGCGCCGATAAACTCATCTTT

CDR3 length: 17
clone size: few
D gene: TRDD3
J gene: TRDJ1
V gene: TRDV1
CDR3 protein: CALGELAGGFSTDKLIF
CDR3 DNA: TGTGCTCTTGGGGAACTCGCCGGGGGATTCTCGACCGATAAACTCATCTTT

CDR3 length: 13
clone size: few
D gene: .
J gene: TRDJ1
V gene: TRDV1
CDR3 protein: CALGEALADKLIF
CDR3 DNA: TGTGCTCTTGGGGAAGCTCTTGCCGATAAACTCATCTTT

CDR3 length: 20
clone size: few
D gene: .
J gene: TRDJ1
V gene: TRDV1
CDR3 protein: CALGGRPSYCLGENTDKLIF
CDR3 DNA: TGTGCTCTTGGGGGTCGGCCTTCCTACTGCCTGGGGGAAAACACCGATAAACTCATCTTT

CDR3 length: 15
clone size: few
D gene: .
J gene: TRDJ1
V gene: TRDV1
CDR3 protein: CALGEQFRYTDKLIF
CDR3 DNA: TGTGCTCTTGGGGAACAATTCCGGTACACCGATAAACTCATCTTT

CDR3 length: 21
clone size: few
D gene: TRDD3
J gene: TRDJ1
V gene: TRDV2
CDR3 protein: CACDTYSCLRDTPLYTDKLIF
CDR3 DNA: TGTGCCTGTGACACCTATTCCTGCCTGAGGGATACACCCCTTTACACCGATAAACTCATCTTT

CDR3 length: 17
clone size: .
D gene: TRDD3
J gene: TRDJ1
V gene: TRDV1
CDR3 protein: CALGERWPGDGTDKLIF
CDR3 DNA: TGTGCTCTTGGGGAACGTTGGCCGGGGGATGGCACCGATAAACTCATCTTT

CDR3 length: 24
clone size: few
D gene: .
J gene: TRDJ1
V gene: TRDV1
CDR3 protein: CALGELTSGLRPRWGPTHTDKLIF
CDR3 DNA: TGTGCTCTTGGGGAACTAACATCCGGCCTCCGACCTAGGTGGGGACCTACCCACACCGATAAACTCATCTTT

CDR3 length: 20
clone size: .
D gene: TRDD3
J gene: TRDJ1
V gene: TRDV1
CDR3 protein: CALGEFPLFWGIRHTDKLIF
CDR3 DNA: TGTGCTCTTGGGGAATTCCCCCTCTTTTGGGGGATACGCCACACCGATAAACTCATCTTT

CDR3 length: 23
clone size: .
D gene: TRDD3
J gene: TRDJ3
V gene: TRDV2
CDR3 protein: CACDTPPFYWGIRCSWDTRQMFF
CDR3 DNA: TGTGCCTGTGACACCCCCCCGTTTTACTGGGGGATACGATGTTCCTGGGACACCCGACAGATGTTTTTC

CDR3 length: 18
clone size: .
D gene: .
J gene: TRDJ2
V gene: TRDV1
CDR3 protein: CALGELVSRGTPTAQLFF
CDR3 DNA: TGTGCTCTTGGGGAACTGGTGAGTCGGGGGACCCCGACAGCACAACTCTTCTTT

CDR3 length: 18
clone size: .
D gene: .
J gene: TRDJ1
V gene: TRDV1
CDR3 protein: CALGELRLVRMIFDKLIF
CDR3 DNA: TGTGCTCTTGGGGAACTCAGGCTTGTCCGCATGATATTCGATAAACTCATCTTT

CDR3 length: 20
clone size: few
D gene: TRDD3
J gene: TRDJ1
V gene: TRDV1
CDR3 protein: CALGEKAGLASGGYGYKLIF
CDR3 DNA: TGTGCTCTTGGGGAGAAGGCCGGTCTCGCGTCTGGGGGATACGGCTATAAACTCATCTTT

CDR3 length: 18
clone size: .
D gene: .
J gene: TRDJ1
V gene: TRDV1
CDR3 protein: CALGHVQGDLQYTDKLIF
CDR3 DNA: TGTGCTCTTGGACATGTACAGGGGGACCTGCAGTACACCGATAAACTCATCTTT

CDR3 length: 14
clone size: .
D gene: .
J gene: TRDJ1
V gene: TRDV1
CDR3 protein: CALGEYSGTDKLIF
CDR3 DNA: TGTGCTCTTGGGGAGTACTCCGGGACCGATAAACTCATCTTT

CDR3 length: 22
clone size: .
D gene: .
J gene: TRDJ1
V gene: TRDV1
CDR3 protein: CALGTTGNFEEERTDNTDKLIF
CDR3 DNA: TGTGCTCTTGGGACAACGGGGAACTTTGAGGAGGAGCGTACCGATAACACCGATAAACTCATCTTT

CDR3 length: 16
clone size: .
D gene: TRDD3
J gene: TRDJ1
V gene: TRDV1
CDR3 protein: CALGNPLGGYTDKLIF
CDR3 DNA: TGTGCTCTTGGGAACCCCCTGGGGGGCTACACCGATAAACTCATCTTT

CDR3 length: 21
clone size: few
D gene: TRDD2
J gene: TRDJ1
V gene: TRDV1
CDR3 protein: CALGEPPDSYVRGFKTDKLIF
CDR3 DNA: TGTGCTCTTGGGGAACCCCCGGATTCCTACGTGAGGGGTTTCAAAACTGATAAACTCATCTTT

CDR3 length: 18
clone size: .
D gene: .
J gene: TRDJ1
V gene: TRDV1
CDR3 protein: CALGERSRVGPYTDKLIF
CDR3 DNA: TGTGCTCTTGGGGAACGTAGCCGGGTTGGACCGTACACCGATAAACTCATCTTT

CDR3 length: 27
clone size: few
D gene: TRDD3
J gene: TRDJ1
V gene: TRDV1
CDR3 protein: CALGEFNPLLRLSSKWGIRGYTDKLIF
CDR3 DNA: TGTGCTCTTGGGGAATTTAATCCCTTACTACGTCTGAGTTCTAAGTGGGGGATACGGGGGTACACCGATAAACTCATCTTT